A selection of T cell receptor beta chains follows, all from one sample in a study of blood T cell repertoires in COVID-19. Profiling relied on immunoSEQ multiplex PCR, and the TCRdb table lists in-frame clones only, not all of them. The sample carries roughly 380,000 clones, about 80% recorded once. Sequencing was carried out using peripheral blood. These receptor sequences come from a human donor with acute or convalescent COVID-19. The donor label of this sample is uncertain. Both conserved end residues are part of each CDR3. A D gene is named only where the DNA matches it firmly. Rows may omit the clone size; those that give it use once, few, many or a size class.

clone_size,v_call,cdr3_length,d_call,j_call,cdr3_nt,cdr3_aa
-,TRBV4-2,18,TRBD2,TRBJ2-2,TGTGCCAGCAGCCGGTCGGGACTAGCGGGGGGGGGCACCGGGGAGCTGTTTTTT,CASSRSGLAGGGTGELFF
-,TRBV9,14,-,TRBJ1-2,TGTGCCAGCAGCGCCCCTGGGGCCGGCTATGGCTACACCTTC,CASSAPGAGYGYTF
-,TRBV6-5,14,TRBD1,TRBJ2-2,TGTGCCAGCGGGGACAGGGGATACACCGGGGAGCTGTTTTTT,CASGDRGYTGELFF
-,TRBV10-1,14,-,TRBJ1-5,TGCGCCAGCAGTGAGGCAGGGGCCAATCAGCCCCAGCATTTT,CASSEAGANQPQHF
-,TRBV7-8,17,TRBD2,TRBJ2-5,TGTGCCAGCAGCTTAGCGGGGCTAGCGGGGTACCAAGAGACCCAGTACTTC,CASSLAGLAGYQETQYF
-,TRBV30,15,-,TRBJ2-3,TGTGCCTGGAGTGTAGGTGTCCCGGGTGCAGATACGCAGTATTTT,CAWSVGVPGADTQYF
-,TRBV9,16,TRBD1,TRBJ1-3,TGTGCCAGCAGCGGACCGACAGGGGATCGGGGAAACACCATATATTTT,CASSGPTGDRGNTIYF
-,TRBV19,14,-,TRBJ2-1,TGTGCCAGTAGTCGTCCGGGAGTGAATAGTGAGCAGTTCTTC,CASSRPGVNSEQFF
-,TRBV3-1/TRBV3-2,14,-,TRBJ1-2,TGTGCCAGCAGCCGCGGACAGAGTTTAGGTGGCTACACCTTC,CASSRGQSLGGYTF
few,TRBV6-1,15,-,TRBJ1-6,TGTGCCAGCAGTGAAGTCCGGCAGGGCGAGACACCCCTCCACTTT,CASSEVRQGETPLHF
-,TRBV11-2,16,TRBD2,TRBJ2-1,TGTGCCAGCAGCTTAGAGTTCGCGGGGGGGCGTAATGAGCAGTTCTTC,CASSLEFAGGRNEQFF
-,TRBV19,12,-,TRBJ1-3,TGTGCCAGTAGTATCAGGGGAAACACCATATATTTT,CASSIRGNTIYF
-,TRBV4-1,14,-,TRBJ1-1,TGCGCCAGCAGCCAAGATGTGAGGAACACTGAAGCTTTCTTT,CASSQDVRNTEAFF
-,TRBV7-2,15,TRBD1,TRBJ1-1,TGTGCCAGCAGCTCCCGGGACAGGGAGGGGACTGAAGCTTTCTTT,CASSSRDREGTEAFF
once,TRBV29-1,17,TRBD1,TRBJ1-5,TGCAGCGGCGATCCCTCTTACAGGGGGCACGGAGATCAGCCCCAGCATTTT,CSGDPSYRGHGDQPQHF
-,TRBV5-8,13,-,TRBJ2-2,TGTGCCAGCAGCTTGGTCGGGGTCGGGGAGCTGTTTTTT,CASSLVGVGELFF
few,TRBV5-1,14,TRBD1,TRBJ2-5,TGCGCCAGTTCGGGACAGGGACTTCAAGAGACCCAGTACTTC,CASSGQGLQETQYF
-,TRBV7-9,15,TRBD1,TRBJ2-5,TGTGCCAGCAGCTCCGCGGACAGGGGTTTAAAGACCCAGTACTTC,CASSSADRGLKTQYF
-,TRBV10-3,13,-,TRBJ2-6,TGTGCCATCGGAGGCTCTGGGGCCAACGTCCTGACTTTC,CAIGGSGANVLTF
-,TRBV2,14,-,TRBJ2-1,TGTGCCAGCAGTGAAGACAGGGTGAGGAATGAGCAGTTCTTC,CASSEDRVRNEQFF
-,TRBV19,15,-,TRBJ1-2,TGTGCCAGTACCCCCGCCAGACAGGCCTTGCGGGGCTACACCTTC,CASTPARQALRGYTF
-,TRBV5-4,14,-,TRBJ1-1,TGTGCCAGCAGCTTTCGCCAGGGGAACACTGAAGCTTTCTTT,CASSFRQGNTEAFF
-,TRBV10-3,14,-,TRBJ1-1,TGCGCCATCAGTGAGTCTCAGAAGAACACTGAAGCTTTCTTT,CAISESQKNTEAFF
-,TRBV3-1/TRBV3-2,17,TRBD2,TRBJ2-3,TGTGCCAGCAGCCAAGGAGCCGGGACTAGAGGCACAGATACGCAGTATTTT,CASSQGAGTRGTDTQYF
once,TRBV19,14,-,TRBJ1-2,TGTGCCAGTAGTATCACAGGGCGCCTCTATGGCTACACCTTC,CASSITGRLYGYTF
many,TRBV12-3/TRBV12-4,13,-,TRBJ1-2,TGTGCCAGCAGTCGGGGGGCGGACTATGGCTACACCTTC,CASSRGADYGYTF